This T cell receptor beta chain stems from a study of blood T cells in healthy people across ages. Germline-derived CDR1 and CDR2 are MNHNS and SASEGT. The CDR3 totals 11 residues. Trimming pared 7 bases from V and 3 bases from J, leaving 5 bases between. Primed by a sample-barcoded 5' primer and a J-beta primer mix, a second PCR proceeded for 7 to 11 cycles. TCRdb re-derived calls from the 5' RACE reads in MiXCR, one entry per CDR3 protein. This sample has 1.5 million to 2 million distinct CDR3 sequences; approximately 50% occur once, and the top ten carry over 2%. This clonotype was counted between two and nine times.

This chain connects TRBV6-1 to TRBJ2-3; D call uncertain. The receptor's source is a woman aged 35 to 49 in good health. Material for sequencing was blood. The CDR3: CASMETDTQYF. The CDR3 nucleotides read TGTGCCAGCATGGAAACAGATACGCAGTATTTT.